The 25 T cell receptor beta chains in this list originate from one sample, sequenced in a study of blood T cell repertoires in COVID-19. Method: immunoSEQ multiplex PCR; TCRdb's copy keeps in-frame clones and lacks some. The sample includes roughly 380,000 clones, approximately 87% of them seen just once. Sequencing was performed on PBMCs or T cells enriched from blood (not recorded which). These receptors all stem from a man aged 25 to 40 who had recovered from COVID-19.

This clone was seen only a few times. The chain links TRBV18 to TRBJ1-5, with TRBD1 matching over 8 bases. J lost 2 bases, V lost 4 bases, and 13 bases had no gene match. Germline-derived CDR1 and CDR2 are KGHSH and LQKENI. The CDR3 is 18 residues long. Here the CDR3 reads CASSQGQGLKGGNQPQHF. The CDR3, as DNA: TGTGCCAGCTCACAAGGACAGGGCCTAAAGGGGGGCAATCAGCCCCAGCATTTT. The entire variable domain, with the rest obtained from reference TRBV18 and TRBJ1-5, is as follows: NAGVMQNPRHLVRRRGQEARLRCSPMKGHSHVYWYRQLPEEGLKFMVYLQKENIIDESGMPKERFSAEFPKEGPSILRIQQVVRGDSAAYFCASSQGQGLKGGNQPQHFGDGTRLSIL.

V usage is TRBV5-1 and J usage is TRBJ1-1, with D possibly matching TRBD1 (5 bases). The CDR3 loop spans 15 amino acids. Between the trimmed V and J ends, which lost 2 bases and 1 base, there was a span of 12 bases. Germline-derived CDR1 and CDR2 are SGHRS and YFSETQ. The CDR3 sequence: CASSFGQDRNTEAFF. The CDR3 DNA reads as TGCGCCAGCAGCTTTGGACAAGATAGGAACACTGAAGCTTTCTTT.

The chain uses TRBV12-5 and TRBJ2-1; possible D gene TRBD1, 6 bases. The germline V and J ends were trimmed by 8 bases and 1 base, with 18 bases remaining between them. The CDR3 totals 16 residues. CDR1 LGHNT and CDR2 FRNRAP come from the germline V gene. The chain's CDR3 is CASIPLDTGSYNEQFF. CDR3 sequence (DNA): TGTGCTAGTATACCCCTTGACACAGGGTCCTACAATGAGCAGTTCTTC.

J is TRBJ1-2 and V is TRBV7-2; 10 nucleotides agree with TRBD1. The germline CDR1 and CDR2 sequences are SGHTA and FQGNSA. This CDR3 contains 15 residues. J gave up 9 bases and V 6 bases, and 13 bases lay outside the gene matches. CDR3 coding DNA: TGTGCCAGCAGTTCAGGGACAGGGGACCCTATTAGCTACACCTTC. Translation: CASSSGTGDPISYTF.

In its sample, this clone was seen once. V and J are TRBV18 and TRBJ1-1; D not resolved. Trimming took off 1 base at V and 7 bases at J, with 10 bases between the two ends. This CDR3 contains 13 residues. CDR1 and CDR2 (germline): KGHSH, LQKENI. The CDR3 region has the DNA TGTGCCAGCTCACCACGTCGTGAGGGTGAAGCTTTCTTT. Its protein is CASSPRREGEAFF.

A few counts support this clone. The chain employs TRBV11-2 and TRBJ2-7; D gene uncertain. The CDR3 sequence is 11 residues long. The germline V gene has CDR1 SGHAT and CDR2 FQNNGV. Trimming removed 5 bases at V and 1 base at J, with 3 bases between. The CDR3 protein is CASSQSYEQYF. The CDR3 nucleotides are TGTGCCAGCAGCCAGTCCTACGAGCAGTACTTC.

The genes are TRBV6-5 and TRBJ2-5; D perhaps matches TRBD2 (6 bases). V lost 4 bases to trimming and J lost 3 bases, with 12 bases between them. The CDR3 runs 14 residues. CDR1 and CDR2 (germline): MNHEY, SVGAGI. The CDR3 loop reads CASSWLGGKETQYF. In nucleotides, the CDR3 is TGTGCCAGCAGTTGGCTCGGCGGGAAAGAGACCCAGTACTTC.

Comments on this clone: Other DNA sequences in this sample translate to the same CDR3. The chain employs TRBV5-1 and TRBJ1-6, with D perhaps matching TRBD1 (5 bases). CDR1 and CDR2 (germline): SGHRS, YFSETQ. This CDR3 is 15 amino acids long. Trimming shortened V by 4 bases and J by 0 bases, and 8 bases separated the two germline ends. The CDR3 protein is CASSPDSSYNSPLHF. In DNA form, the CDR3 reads TGCGCCAGCAGCCCCGACAGCTCCTATAATTCACCCCTCCACTTT. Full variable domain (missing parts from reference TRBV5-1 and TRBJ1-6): KAGVTQTPRYLIKTRGQQVTLSCSPISGHRSVSWYQQTPGQGLQFLFEYFSETQRNKGNFPGRFSGRQFSNSRSEMNVSTLELGDSALYLCASSPDSSYNSPLHFGNGTRLTVT.

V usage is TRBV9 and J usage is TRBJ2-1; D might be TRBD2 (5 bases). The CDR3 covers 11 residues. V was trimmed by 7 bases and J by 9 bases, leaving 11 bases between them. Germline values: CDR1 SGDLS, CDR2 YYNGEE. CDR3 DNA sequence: TGTGCCAGCGGTGTTGAGGGTGAGCAGTTCTTC. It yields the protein CASGVEGEQFF.

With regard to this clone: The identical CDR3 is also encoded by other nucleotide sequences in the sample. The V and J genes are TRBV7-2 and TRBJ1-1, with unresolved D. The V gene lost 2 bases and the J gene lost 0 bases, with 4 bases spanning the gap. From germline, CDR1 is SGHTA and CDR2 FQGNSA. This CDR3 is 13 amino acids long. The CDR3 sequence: CASSLSVNTEAFF. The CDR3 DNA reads TGTGCCAGCAGCTTATCGGTGAACACTGAAGCTTTCTTT.

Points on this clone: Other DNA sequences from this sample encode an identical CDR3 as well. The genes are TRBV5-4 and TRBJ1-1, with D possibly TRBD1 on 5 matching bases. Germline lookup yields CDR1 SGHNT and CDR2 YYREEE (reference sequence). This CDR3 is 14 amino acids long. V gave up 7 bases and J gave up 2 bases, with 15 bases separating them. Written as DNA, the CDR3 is TGTGCCAGCCGATCCACCGGGGGAAACACTGAAGCTTTCTTT. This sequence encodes CASRSTGGNTEAFF.

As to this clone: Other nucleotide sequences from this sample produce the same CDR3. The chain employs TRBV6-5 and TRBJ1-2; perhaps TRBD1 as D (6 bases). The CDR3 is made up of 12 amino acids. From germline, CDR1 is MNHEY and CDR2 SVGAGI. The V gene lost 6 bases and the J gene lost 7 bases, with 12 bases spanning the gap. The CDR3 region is CASRPTGSGYTF. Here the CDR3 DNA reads TGTGCCAGCAGACCCACAGGGTCTGGCTACACCTTC.

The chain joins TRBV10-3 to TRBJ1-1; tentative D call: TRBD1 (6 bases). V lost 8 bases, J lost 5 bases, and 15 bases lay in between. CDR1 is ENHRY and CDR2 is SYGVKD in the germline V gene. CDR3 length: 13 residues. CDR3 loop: CAIRIEGETEAFF. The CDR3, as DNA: TGTGCCATCCGAATAGAGGGGGAGACTGAAGCTTTCTTT.

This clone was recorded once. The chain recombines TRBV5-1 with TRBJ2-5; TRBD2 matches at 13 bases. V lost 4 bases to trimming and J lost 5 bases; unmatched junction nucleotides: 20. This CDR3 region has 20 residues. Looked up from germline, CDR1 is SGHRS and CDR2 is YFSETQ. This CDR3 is CASSRRGTSGVRGSAETQYF. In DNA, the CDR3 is TGCGCCAGCAGCCGCAGGGGGACTAGCGGGGTCCGGGGGTCTGCGGAGACCCAGTACTTC.

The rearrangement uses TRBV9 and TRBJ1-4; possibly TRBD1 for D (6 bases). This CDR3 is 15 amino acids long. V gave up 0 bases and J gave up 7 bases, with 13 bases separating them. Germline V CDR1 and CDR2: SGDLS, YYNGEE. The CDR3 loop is CASSVGLQGSEKLFF. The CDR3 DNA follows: TGTGCCAGCAGCGTAGGTCTACAGGGTTCTGAAAAACTGTTTTTT. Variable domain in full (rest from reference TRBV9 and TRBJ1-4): DSGVTQTPKHLITATGQRVTLRCSPRSGDLSVYWYQQSLDQGLQFLIQYYNGEERAKGNILERFSAQQFPDLHSELNLSSLELGDSALYFCASSVGLQGSEKLFFGSGTQLSVL.

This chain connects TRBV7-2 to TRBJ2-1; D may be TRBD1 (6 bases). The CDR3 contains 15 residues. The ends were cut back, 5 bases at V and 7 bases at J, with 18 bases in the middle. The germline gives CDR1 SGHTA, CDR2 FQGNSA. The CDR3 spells CASSLRGRGENEQFF. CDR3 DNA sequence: TGTGCCAGCAGCCTGAGGGGCAGGGGAGAGAATGAGCAGTTCTTC.

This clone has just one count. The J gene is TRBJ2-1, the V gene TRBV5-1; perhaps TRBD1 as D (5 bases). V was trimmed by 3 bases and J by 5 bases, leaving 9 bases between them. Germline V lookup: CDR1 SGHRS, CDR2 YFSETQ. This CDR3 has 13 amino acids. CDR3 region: CASSSTENNEQFF. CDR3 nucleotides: TGCGCCAGCAGCTCGACAGAAAACAATGAGCAGTTCTTC.

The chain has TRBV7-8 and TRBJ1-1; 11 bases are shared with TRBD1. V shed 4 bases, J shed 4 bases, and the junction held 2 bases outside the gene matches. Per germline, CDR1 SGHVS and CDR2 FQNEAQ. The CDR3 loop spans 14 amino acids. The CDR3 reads CASSWGQGGTEAFF. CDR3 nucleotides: TGTGCCAGCAGCTGGGGACAGGGGGGCACTGAAGCTTTCTTT.

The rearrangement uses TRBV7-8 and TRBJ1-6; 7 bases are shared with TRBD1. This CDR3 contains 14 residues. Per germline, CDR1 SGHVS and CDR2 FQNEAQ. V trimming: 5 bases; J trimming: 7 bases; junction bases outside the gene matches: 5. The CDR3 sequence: CASSQPTGNSPLHF. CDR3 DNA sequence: TGTGCCAGCAGCCAACCGACAGGGAATTCACCCCTCCACTTT.

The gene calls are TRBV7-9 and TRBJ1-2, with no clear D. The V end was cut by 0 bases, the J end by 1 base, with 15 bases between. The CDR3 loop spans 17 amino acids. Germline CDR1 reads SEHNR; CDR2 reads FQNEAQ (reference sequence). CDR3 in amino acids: CASSLASGTDVNYGYTF. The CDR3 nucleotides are TGTGCCAGCAGCTTAGCGTCGGGAACAGACGTTAACTATGGCTACACCTTC.

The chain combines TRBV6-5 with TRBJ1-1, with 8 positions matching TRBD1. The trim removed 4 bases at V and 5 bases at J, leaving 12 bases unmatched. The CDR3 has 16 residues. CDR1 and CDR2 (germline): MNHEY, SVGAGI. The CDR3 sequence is CASSSGQGQTITEAFF. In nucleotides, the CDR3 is TGTGCCAGCAGTTCCGGACAGGGACAAACGATTACTGAAGCTTTCTTT.

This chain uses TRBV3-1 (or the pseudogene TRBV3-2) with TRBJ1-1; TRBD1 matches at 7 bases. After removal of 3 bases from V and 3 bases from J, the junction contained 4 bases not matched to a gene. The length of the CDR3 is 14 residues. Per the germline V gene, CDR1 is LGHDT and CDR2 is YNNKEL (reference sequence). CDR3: CASSHYRGDTEAFF. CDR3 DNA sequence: TGTGCCAGCAGCCATTACAGGGGAGACACTGAAGCTTTCTTT.

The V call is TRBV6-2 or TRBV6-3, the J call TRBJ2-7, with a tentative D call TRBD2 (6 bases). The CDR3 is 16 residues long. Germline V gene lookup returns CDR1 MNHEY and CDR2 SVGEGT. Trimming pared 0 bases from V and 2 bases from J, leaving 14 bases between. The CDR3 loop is CASSYSRGEKAYEQYF. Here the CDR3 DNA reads TGTGCCAGCAGTTACTCCCGCGGGGAAAAGGCCTACGAGCAGTACTTC.

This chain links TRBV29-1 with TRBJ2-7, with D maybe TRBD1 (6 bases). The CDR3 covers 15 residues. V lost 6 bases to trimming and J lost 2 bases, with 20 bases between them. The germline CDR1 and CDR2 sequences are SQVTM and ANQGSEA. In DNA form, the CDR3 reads TGCAGCGTCCAATCATTGGACAGAGGTGCCTACGAGCAGTACTTC. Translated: CSVQSLDRGAYEQYF.

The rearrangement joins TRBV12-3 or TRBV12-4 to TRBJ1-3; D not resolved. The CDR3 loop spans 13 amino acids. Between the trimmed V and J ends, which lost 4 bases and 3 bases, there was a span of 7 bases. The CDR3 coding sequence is TGTGCCAGCAGTTCTAACCGTGGAAACACCATATATTTT. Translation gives CASSSNRGNTIYF.